The rows below give T cell receptor beta chains drawn from one sample of a study of T-cell reconstitution after alpha-beta-depleted transplantation in children. TCRdb recomputed calls from the PCR reads with MiXCR, one row per CDR3 protein. The repertoire consists of around 600,000 distinct CDR3 sequences, with over 9.5% occurring once and the leading ten covering roughly 4%. Sequences were derived from PBMCs from the stem cell graft donor, sampled from the stem cell graft. These receptors all come from a human donor who donated a stem cell graft to a child with acute myeloid leukemia. Both conserved end residues are part of each CDR3. The D gene is left open where the match is weak. For some rows the clone size is stated as once, few or many, or as a class when expanded; others skip it.

TRBD2 TRBJ2-7 TRBV30 few CAWTAGTSGSGQYF TGTGCCTGGACTGCGGGGACTAGCGGGAGCGGACAGTACTTC
TRBD2 TRBJ2-2 TRBV6-1 many CATGRTSRTGELFF TGTGCCACCGGGCGGACTAGTCGAACCGGGGAGCTGTTTTTT
NA TRBJ2-5 TRBV20-1 NA CSAQDSLFETQYF TGCAGTGCCCAAGATAGCCTGTTCGAGACCCAGTACTTC
TRBD2 TRBJ2-6 TRBV5-1 few CASGLAALSGANVLTF TGCGCCAGCGGACTAGCGGCTCTCTCTGGGGCCAACGTCCTGACTTTC
TRBD2 TRBJ2-7 TRBV7-2 NA CASSYTSGSYSYEQYF TGTGCCAGCAGCTATACTAGCGGGAGTTACTCCTACGAGCAGTACTTC
NA TRBJ2-5 TRBV20-1 NA CSARPPGQGLETQYF TGCAGTGCTAGGCCCCCGGGCCAGGGATTGGAGACCCAGTACTTC
NA TRBJ2-7 TRBV28 many CASMEQGPSYEQYF TGTGCCAGCATGGAGCAGGGCCCATCCTACGAGCAGTACTTC
NA TRBJ2-3 TRBV5-1 many CASSSTDTQYF TGTGCCAGCAGCTCCACAGATACGCAGTATTTT
NA TRBJ1-1 TRBV7-3 few CASSLNRPAGATEAFF TGTGCCAGCAGCTTAAATCGGCCCGCGGGGGCCACTGAAGCTTTCTTT
NA TRBJ1-2 TRBV12-3/TRBV12-4 NA CASSLIRGNYGYTF TGTGCCAGCAGTTTAATCAGGGGCAACTATGGCTACACCTTC
NA TRBJ2-2 TRBV20-1 many CSATPSSGSSPGELFF TGCAGTGCTACCCCATCCAGCGGGTCGTCCCCCGGGGAGCTGTTTTTT
NA TRBJ1-1 TRBV2 many CASKGGRAGEAFF TGTGCCAGCAAGGGCGGCCGGGCGGGAGAAGCTTTCTTT
NA TRBJ2-3 TRBV20-1 NA CSATLRSPMSTQYF TGCAGTGCCACCCTCCGGAGCCCTATGAGTACGCAGTATTTT
NA TRBJ2-7 TRBV5-1 NA CASSFTPPSEQYF TGCGCCAGCAGCTTTACTCCTCCTAGCGAGCAGTACTTC
NA TRBJ2-2 TRBV5-1 many CASSLGLGSTGELFF TGCGCCAGCAGCTTGGGGCTGGGAAGCACCGGGGAGCTGTTTTTT
TRBD2 TRBJ2-3 TRBV7-2 many CASSLGGYPADTQYF TGTGCCAGCAGCTTGGGAGGGTACCCTGCAGATACGCAGTATTTT
TRBD2 TRBJ2-7 TRBV20-1 few CSASPSGSYEQYF TGCAGTGCTAGTCCCAGCGGGAGTTACGAGCAGTACTTC
NA TRBJ1-5 TRBV4-3 NA CASSQDGRRNQPQHF TGCGCCAGCAGCCAAGATGGGAGGAGAAATCAGCCCCAGCATTTT
NA TRBJ2-5 TRBV6-2/TRBV6-3 many CASSWYQETQYF TGTGCCAGCAGCTGGTACCAAGAGACCCAGTACTTC
TRBD2 TRBJ2-1 TRBV11-2 many CASSSLRRGTSGTRNEQFF TGTGCCAGCAGCTCTCTCCGCCGCGGGACTAGCGGGACCCGTAATGAGCAGTTCTTC
TRBD1 TRBJ2-7 TRBV4-2 NA CASSQDPDRGLYEQYF TGTGCCAGCAGCCAAGACCCGGACAGGGGGCTGTACGAGCAGTACTTC
NA TRBJ2-1 TRBV15 NA CATTQRKAGDYNEQFF TGTGCCACCACCCAGCGAAAGGCAGGGGATTACAATGAGCAGTTCTTC
NA TRBJ2-7 TRBV10-3 many CAAQLGPGSSYEQYF TGTGCCGCCCAGCTAGGGCCGGGTAGCTCCTACGAGCAGTACTTC
NA TRBJ2-3 TRBV28 many CASSLREKYGTQYF TGTGCCAGCAGTTTACGGGAGAAATATGGTACGCAGTATTTT
NA TRBJ1-1 TRBV3-1 NA CASSPVGPFRTSEAFF TGTGCCAGCAGCCCCGTGGGTCCTTTCCGGACATCTGAAGCTTTCTTT
TRBD1 TRBJ2-7 TRBV7-3 few CASSLTEPSWTGGRDEQYF TGTGCCAGCAGCTTAACTGAGCCCAGCTGGACAGGGGGCAGGGACGAGCAGTACTTC
NA TRBJ1-5 TRBV28 many CASTRGGSPQPQHF TGTGCCAGCACCCGAGGGGGGTCCCCTCAGCCCCAGCATTTT
NA TRBJ1-6 TRBV4-1 NA CASIQDQWSPLHF TGCGCCAGCATCCAAGATCAATGGTCACCCCTCCACTTT
NA TRBJ2-3 TRBV12-3/TRBV12-4 few CATGESTDTQYF TGTGCCACCGGCGAGAGCACAGATACGCAGTATTTT
TRBD2 TRBJ2-3 TRBV3-1 NA CATSHSTSGSSNTQYF TGTGCCACCAGCCACTCTACTAGCGGGAGCTCGAATACGCAGTATTTT
NA TRBJ2-1 TRBV7-3 NA CASSLWDMNEQFF TGTGCCAGCAGCTTATGGGATATGAATGAGCAGTTCTTC
TRBD2 TRBJ2-3 TRBV20-1 few CSAGGLAGVRTDTQYF TGCAGTGCTGGCGGACTAGCGGGAGTACGGACAGATACGCAGTATTTT
NA TRBJ2-3 TRBV20-1 NA CSAREPKSPSTDTQYF TGCAGTGCTAGAGAGCCTAAGTCCCCTAGCACAGATACGCAGTATTTT
NA TRBJ2-7 TRBV20-1 few CSARGPGEGEQYF TGCAGTGCTAGAGGTCCAGGGGAGGGCGAGCAGTACTTC
TRBD2 TRBJ2-7 TRBV29-1 many CSAEKAGVGYEQYF TGCAGCGCAGAAAAAGCGGGAGTCGGCTACGAGCAGTACTTC
TRBD2 TRBJ2-7 TRBV20-1 few CSAPAGGYDEQYF TGCAGTGCCCCTGCGGGAGGGTACGACGAGCAGTACTTC
NA TRBJ2-1 TRBV2 few CASSDPNGHNEQFF TGTGCCAGCAGTGACCCGAACGGTCACAATGAGCAGTTCTTC
NA TRBJ2-7 TRBV20-1 few CSARDHVYEQYF TGCAGTGCTAGGGACCACGTCTACGAGCAGTACTTC
TRBD2 TRBJ2-7 TRBV3-1 NA CASKGKREGPFSDEQYF TGTGCCAGCAAGGGGAAGCGGGAAGGCCCTTTTAGCGACGAGCAGTACTTC
NA TRBJ2-7 TRBV18 few CASSPDQYEQYF TGTGCCAGCTCACCAGATCAGTACGAGCAGTACTTC
NA TRBJ2-7 TRBV7-2 many CASSLGFGDYEQYF TGTGCCAGCAGCTTGGGGTTCGGAGACTACGAGCAGTACTTC
TRBD1 TRBJ2-6 TRBV29-1 few CSVNSGGTGANVLTF TGCAGCGTTAATTCAGGGGGCACCGGGGCCAACGTCCTGACTTTC
NA TRBJ1-5 TRBV12-3/TRBV12-4 few CASSLGAVNQPQHF TGTGCCAGCAGTTTGGGAGCGGTCAATCAGCCCCAGCATTTT
NA TRBJ2-7 TRBV24-1 few CATSTTAGYEQYF TGTGCCACCAGCACCACTGCGGGCTACGAGCAGTACTTC